The entry that follows covers one TCR beta chain sequence. The antigen remains unidentified. This sample is part of a study of T cell responses to AZD1222 COVID-19 vaccine. Study-wide results and limits: Most donors were white British, females outnumbered males, and clonal diversity was possibly underestimated.

Assay: immunoSEQ multiplex PCR; the TCRdb copy retains only in-frame clones and omits some. The table lists roughly 90,000 clones, about 90% of them singletons, with 4.5% to 5.5% in the top ten. Trimming left V 5 bases short and J 0 bases short, with 14 bases between. CDR1 is SGHVS, CDR2 FQNEAQ, per germline. The CDR3 spans 16 residues. Sequences were derived from peripheral blood, sampled on day 0 of MenACWY control vaccination. This rearrangement joins TRBV7-8 to TRBJ1-3; D remains ambiguous. This sequence originates from an adult in good health. The CDR3 sequence: CASSQELGSSGNTIYF. CDR3 in DNA: TGTGCCAGCAGCCAAGAATTGGGCAGCTCTGGAAACACCATATATTTT.